The source of this T cell receptor (beta chain) is a study of blood T cell repertoires in COVID-19. Across about two dozen US areas, participants ranged in age from about 18 to 100 years. Cohorts were determined from participant-reported clinical history. Symptom resolution, clearance, or two negative PCRs marked the recovered donors of Cohort 3. Authors' methods: From reference gene primer amplification, estimates of nucleated cell counts were derived. Method: immunoSEQ multiplex PCR; TCRdb's copy keeps in-frame clones and lacks some. V, J and clone size reflect that table, while D and trimming were determined from the DNA. The sample holds 200,000 to 300,000 clones, more than 85% seen once. Germline loops: CDR1 SGHTA, CDR2 FQGNSA. The CDR3 length is 14 residues. J lost 0 bases, V lost 8 bases, and 6 bases had no gene match.

The rearrangement links TRBV7-2 to TRBJ2-7; 8 nucleotides line up with TRBD1. The clonotype comes from a woman in her 30s who had recovered from COVID-19. The material sequenced was PBMCs or T cells enriched from blood (not recorded which). CDR3 DNA sequence: TGTGCCAGCGGCCGGGACAGGAGCTCCTACGAGCAGTACTTC. Its translation: CASGRDRSSYEQYF.